Below are 19 T cell receptor beta chains sequenced from a single sample in a study of blood T cell repertoires in COVID-19. TCRdb's copy holds only in-frame clones and misses some; the assay was immunoSEQ multiplex PCR. This table has around 160,000 clones, over 70% appearing once. Sample: PBMCs or T cells enriched from blood (not recorded which). The receptor source for this set is an older woman who had recovered from COVID-19.

The chain uses TRBV27 and TRBJ2-7, with D possibly TRBD1 on 6 matching bases. Germline CDR1 MNHEY, CDR2 SMNVEV (reference sequence). This CDR3 has 15 residues. The V end was cut by 6 bases, the J end by 1 base, with 16 bases between. The CDR3 region is CASSPRGFSSYEQYF. CDR3 DNA: TGTGCCAGCAGCCCAAGGGGGTTTTCTTCCTACGAGCAGTACTTC.

The V and J genes are TRBV5-1 and TRBJ2-2, with TRBD1 identical over 7 bases. The junction had 3 bases not matched to a gene; V was cut back by 4 bases and J by 6 bases. The CDR3 has 13 residues. CDR1 is SGHRS and CDR2 is YFSETQ in the germline V gene. This CDR3 reads CASSGQDSGELFF. CDR3 in DNA: TGCGCCAGCAGCGGACAGGACTCCGGGGAGCTGTTTTTT.

V and J are TRBV28 and TRBJ1-1, with D unclear. Deletions cut 8 bases from V and 6 bases from J, with 13 bases between. The CDR3 is 12 residues long. Per germline, CDR1 MDHEN and CDR2 SYDVKM. The CDR3 is CASYYDGAEAFF. The DNA of the CDR3 is TGTGCCAGCTATTACGACGGGGCTGAAGCTTTCTTT.

This chain connects TRBV2 to TRBJ2-2; TRBD2 agrees at 9 bases. V trimming: 5 bases; J trimming: 3 bases; junction bases outside the gene matches: 4. Per germline, CDR1 SNHLY and CDR2 FYNNEI. This CDR3 has 15 amino acids. The chain's CDR3 is CASSPSGVYTGELFF. The CDR3 DNA follows: TGTGCCAGCAGTCCTAGCGGGGTTTACACCGGGGAGCTGTTTTTT.

The chain couples TRBV28 to TRBJ1-6; 7 positions match TRBD1. The CDR3 sequence is 14 residues long. Germline V gene data show CDR1 as MDHEN and CDR2 as SYDVKM. V was clipped by 6 bases and J by 17 bases; unmatched bases: 16. The CDR3 sequence: CASSDRATRVYIHF. CDR3 bases: TGTGCCAGCAGCGACAGGGCCACCCGGGTTTATATCCACTTT. Using reference TRBV28 and TRBJ1-6 for the parts outside the CDR3, the full variable domain is DVKVTQSSRYLVKRTGEKVFLECVQDMDHENMFWYRQDPGLGLRLIYFSYDVKMKEKGDIPEGYSVSREKKERFSLILESASTNQTSMYLCASSDRATRVYIHFGNGTRLTVT.

This chain connects TRBV4-2 to TRBJ1-6; D remains ambiguous. The CDR3 length is 15 residues. V lost 1 base and J 7 bases, leaving 11 bases between the germline ends. Germline V CDR1 and CDR2: LGHNA, YNFKEQ. The CDR3 nucleotides read TGTGCCAGCAGCCAAGTACCAGTTGGCAATTCACCCCTCCACTTT. Residues: CASSQVPVGNSPLHF.

The V and J genes are TRBV12-5 and TRBJ2-7; a weak D match, TRBD1 (5 bases). The CDR3 runs to 16 residues. The V and J ends lost 0 bases and 4 bases respectively, with 16 bases between them. The germline V gene encodes CDR1 LGHNT and CDR2 FRNRAP. The CDR3 DNA is TGTGCTAGTGGTTTGGTTGGGTCAGGGAACGGGTACGAGCAGTACTTC. Amino acid sequence: CASGLVGSGNGYEQYF.

The chain has TRBV10-1 and TRBJ1-4; D ambiguous. Germline CDR1 and CDR2: WNHNN and SYGVQD (reference sequence). The CDR3 has 10 amino acids. V lost 3 bases to trimming and J lost 14 bases, with 7 bases between them. The DNA for the CDR3 is TGCGCCAGCAGTGAACCTAAGCTGTTTTTT. This codes for CASSEPKLFF.

V and J are TRBV3-1 (or the pseudogene TRBV3-2) and TRBJ2-2; 10 bases agree with TRBD2. Germline V gene lookup returns CDR1 LGHDT and CDR2 YNNKEL (reference sequence). The CDR3 is made up of 16 amino acids. The V segment lost 7 bases and the J segment 2 bases; nucleotides outside the gene matches: 7. CDR3 protein: CASTLLAGANTGELFF. CDR3 sequence (DNA): TGTGCCAGCACCCTCCTAGCGGGGGCAAACACCGGGGAGCTGTTTTTT.

The V and J genes are TRBV21-1 and TRBJ1-3; TRBD1, the table's D call, was not compared with the DNA. TRBV21-1 is flagged as a pseudogene. The CDR3 loop spans 13 amino acids. The CDR3 DNA sequence: TGTGCCAGCAAAAGGGGCAGGCGAAACACCATATATTTT. Amino acids: CASKRGRRNTIYF.

V and J are TRBV7-2 and TRBJ2-2, with 7 bases fitting TRBD2. V lost 4 bases and J lost 2; bases outside the gene matches: 10. Germline V gene data show CDR1 as SGHTA and CDR2 as FQGNSA. The CDR3 extends over 17 amino acids. CDR3 nucleotides: TGTGCCAGCAGCTCGGTGGGAGGGACTATAAACACCGGGGAGCTGTTTTTT. This translates into CASSSVGGTINTGELFF. The full variable domain, in which reference TRBV7-2 and TRBJ2-2 provide the parts outside the CDR3, is GAGVSQSPSNKVTEKGKDVELRCDPISGHTALYWYRQSLGQGLEFLIYFQGNSAPDKSGLPSDRFSAERTGGSVSTLTIQRTQQEDSAVYLCASSSVGGTINTGELFFGEGSRLTVL.

This clone was picked up a small number of times. The chain carries TRBV19 and TRBJ1-1; D might be TRBD1 (5 bases). CDR3 length: 14 residues. In germline, CDR1 is LNHDA, CDR2 SQIVND (reference sequence). V was pared by 1 base and J by 4 bases, with 10 bases between. In nucleotides, the CDR3 is TGTGCCAGTAGTATAGGAGGGGAGGGCACTGAAGCTTTCTTT. Protein sequence: CASSIGGEGTEAFF.

The rearrangement joins TRBV3-1 (or the pseudogene TRBV3-2) to TRBJ1-1; 11 bases agree with TRBD1. The junction had 6 bases not matched to a gene; V was cut back by 4 bases and J by 5 bases. The CDR3 covers 15 residues. Germline V lookup: CDR1 LGHDT, CDR2 YNNKEL (reference sequence). The CDR3 DNA sequence: TGTGCCAGCAGCCTTCGGGGACAGGGGGGGACTGAAGCTTTCTTT. This encodes CASSLRGQGGTEAFF.

The chain is built from TRBV7-3 and TRBJ2-3, with 10 nucleotides matching TRBD1. This CDR3 has 14 amino acids. The germline V gene encodes CDR1 SGHTA and CDR2 FQGTGA. V lost 5 bases, J lost 5 bases, and 4 bases stayed unmatched. CDR3 residues: CASSRDRGKDTQYF. The CDR3, as DNA: TGTGCCAGCAGCCGGGACAGGGGTAAAGATACGCAGTATTTT.

The chain joins TRBV11-2 to TRBJ2-3; the match to TRBD2 covers 7 bases. Germline V lookup: CDR1 SGHAT, CDR2 FQNNGV. CDR3 length: 13 residues. V lost 5 bases and J lost 10; bases outside the gene matches: 9. The CDR3 DNA is TGTGCCAGCAGCCGGGGAGGGGACGGATCGCAGTATTTT. Amino acids: CASSRGGDGSQYF.

The count of this clone is one. The chain has TRBV12-5 and TRBJ2-7; 9 bases map to TRBD1. Trimming took 2 bases from V and 2 from J; bases not matched to a gene: 4. This CDR3 region has 15 residues. Germline-derived CDR1 and CDR2 are LGHNT and FRNRAP. The CDR3 coding sequence is TGTGCTAGTGGTTTGTTTACAGGGGGCACCTACGAGCAGTACTTC. Its protein is CASGLFTGGTYEQYF.

The chain combines TRBV7-2 with TRBJ1-3, with D perhaps TRBD1 (6 bases). The germline CDR1 and CDR2 sequences are SGHTA and FQGNSA. Trimming pared 3 bases from V and 4 bases from J, leaving 13 bases between. The CDR3 loop spans 15 amino acids. The DNA for the CDR3 is TGTGCCAGCAGCTTTTACAGGGCTTCCGGAAACACCATATATTTT. This translates into CASSFYRASGNTIYF.

The chain has TRBV12-2 and TRBJ2-3; the D call TRBD2 from the table was never checked on the DNA. TRBV12-2 is marked as a pseudogene. The CDR3 is made up of 18 amino acids. The CDR3, as DNA: TGTGCAAGTCGCCCTCACCGGGCGGCTAGCCCAAGCACAGATACGCAGTATTTT. It specifies CASRPHRAASPSTDTQYF.

V usage is TRBV5-1 and J usage is TRBJ2-2; weak D call: TRBD1 (6 bases). Germline-derived CDR1 and CDR2 are SGHRS and YFSETQ. The CDR3 runs to 16 residues. Trimming took 0 bases from V and 5 from J, leaving 14 bases between them. The CDR3 region has the DNA TGCGCCAGCAGCTTGGCCCCGTCAGGGGATACCGGGGAGCTGTTTTTT. It codes for CASSLAPSGDTGELFF.